A selection of T cell receptor beta chains follows, all from one sample in a study of blood T cells in healthy people across ages. TCRdb processed the 5' RACE reads anew with MiXCR; each CDR3 protein has one entry. Here the sample spans roughly 1,100,000 distinct CDR3 sequences, almost 25% being singletons. These data were also reused for a study on T cells of mothers and their children.

The sequenced material came from blood. These receptors were obtained from a girl aged 2 to 9 in good health. The CDR3 runs from the conserved cysteine through the conserved F or W. The D gene is left open where the match is weak. A clone size is listed for some rows: how often the clone was seen (once, few, many), or a class if it is expanded.

>.|TRBV7-9|15|TRBJ1-1|.
TGTGCCAGCAGCCTTAGAAGGATAGTGGACGCTGAAGCTTTCTTT
CASSLRRIVDAEAFF
>.|TRBV28|12|TRBJ2-7|.
TGTGCCAGCAGAGGACAGATCTACGAGCAGTACTTC
CASRGQIYEQYF
>.|TRBV29-1|9|TRBJ2-1|.
TGCAGCGTTACGAATGAGCAGTTCTTC
CSVTNEQFF
>few|TRBV11-2|14|TRBJ2-3|.
TGTGCCATCACGAAATCCCTGAGCACAGATACGCAGTATTTT
CAITKSLSTDTQYF
>.|TRBV3-1|14|TRBJ1-4|.
TGTGCCAGCAGCCAGGGGGCAGAAGTGGAACAACTGTTTTTT
CASSQGAEVEQLFF
>.|TRBV5-1|15|TRBJ2-7|TRBD1
TGCGCCAGCAGCTACTTGACAGGGCCATCCTACGAGCAGTACTTC
CASSYLTGPSYEQYF
>.|TRBV3-1|19|TRBJ2-4|.
TGTGCCAGCAGCCAAGAGGTCCAGGGTATCGTCAGGGCCAAAAACATTCAGTACTTC
CASSQEVQGIVRAKNIQYF
>.|TRBV5-1|16|TRBJ2-7|.
TGCGCCAGCAGCTTGGTCTTCGGCAGGGGCACCTACGAGCAGTACTTC
CASSLVFGRGTYEQYF
>.|TRBV7-9|14|TRBJ1-1|.
TGTGCCAGCAGCTTCGGGGAGGGGACGACTGAAGCTTTCTTT
CASSFGEGTTEAFF
>.|TRBV11-1|18|TRBJ1-3|.
TGTGCCAGCAGCTCCGGTGGGTTGAGGCTCCTCTCTGGAAACACCATATATTTT
CASSSGGLRLLSGNTIYF
>.|TRBV5-5|13|TRBJ2-7|.
TGTGCCAGCGGCTTGGGAGGGGGGAACGAGCAGTACTTC
CASGLGGGNEQYF
>.|TRBV28|16|TRBJ1-4|.
TGTGCCAGCAGTTTAGGCCAGGAGGGAACTAATGAAAAACTGTTTTTT
CASSLGQEGTNEKLFF
>.|TRBV19|12|TRBJ1-2|.
TGTGCCAGCGAAGGACAGAACTATGGCTACACCTTC
CASEGQNYGYTF
>.|TRBV20-1|14|TRBJ2-7|TRBD2
TGCAGTGCTTCGCTAGCGGGAGGGGGGTTTGAGCAGTACTTC
CSASLAGGGFEQYF
>many|TRBV27|17|TRBJ1-6|.
TGTGCCAGCACTTCCCGCGGAGAGGATGGACCCAATTCACCCCTCCACTTT
CASTSRGEDGPNSPLHF
>.|TRBV6-2/TRBV6-3|14|TRBJ2-1|TRBD1
TGTGCCAGCAGTTACCAGGGGGCACGCAATGAGCAGTTCTTC
CASSYQGARNEQFF
>few|TRBV20-1|15|TRBJ2-1|.
TGCAGTGCTAGAGTGGGGGCCCCCAGCAACAATGAGCAGTTCTTC
CSARVGAPSNNEQFF
>many|TRBV28|17|TRBJ2-1|TRBD1
TGTGCCAGCAGACAGCTACAGGGACAGGTATCCTACAATGAGCAGTTCTTC
CASRQLQGQVSYNEQFF
>.|TRBV6-5|16|TRBJ1-6|.
TGTGCCAGCAGTTTGAGCCATACGGCGTATAATTCACCCCTCCACTTT
CASSLSHTAYNSPLHF
>.|TRBV7-9|16|TRBJ2-3|TRBD2
TGTGCCAGCAGCCGAACTCTAGCGGGTGGAACAGATACGCAGTATTTT
CASSRTLAGGTDTQYF
>few|TRBV29-1|16|TRBJ2-7|TRBD2
TGCAGCGCCCCTTTCCCGGGGACTAGCGGTACCTACGAGCAGTACTTC
CSAPFPGTSGTYEQYF
>few|TRBV20-1|10|TRBJ2-3|.
TGCAGTGGGCGCGGGGATACGCAGTATTTT
CSGRGDTQYF
>.|TRBV7-9|12|TRBJ1-1|.
TGTGCCAGCAGCTCAATACAGAGCCAAGCTTTCTTT
CASSSIQSQAFF
>few|TRBV28|15|TRBJ2-1|.
TGTGCCAGCAGTTTTGAGGACTTTAAGGGCAATGAGCAGTTCTTC
CASSFEDFKGNEQFF
>few|TRBV13|15|TRBJ2-7|TRBD1
TGTGCCAGCAGCTCGCAGGGGGACACAGACTACGAGCAGTACTTC
CASSSQGDTDYEQYF
>.|TRBV25-1|13|TRBJ2-5|.
TGTGCCAGCAATAAAGGACCCCAAGAGACCCAGTACTTC
CASNKGPQETQYF
>.|TRBV11-2|15|TRBJ2-1|TRBD2
TGTGCCAGCAGCTCCACCGGGACTACCTGGGGTGAGCAGTTCTTC
CASSSTGTTWGEQFF
>few|TRBV5-6|12|TRBJ2-7|.
TGTGCCAGCAGCTTTTCGGTGGCCGAGCAGTACTTC
CASSFSVAEQYF
>.|TRBV7-9|18|TRBJ2-7|TRBD1
TGTGCCAGCAGCACCGACTCGACAGGGGGCTTAAGGGTCCACGAGCAGTACTTC
CASSTDSTGGLRVHEQYF
>.|TRBV7-9|15|TRBJ2-7|TRBD1
TGTGCCAGCAGCTCCGGGACAGGGGGTATCGACGAGCAGTACTTC
CASSSGTGGIDEQYF
>.|TRBV20-1|13|TRBJ2-7|.
TGCAGCGTTAAAATACAGGGTTCCTACGAGCAGTACTTC
CSVKIQGSYEQYF
>.|TRBV10-3|14|TRBJ1-4|TRBD1
TGTGCCATCAGTGACGGGACAGGGAATGAAAAACTGTTTTTT
CAISDGTGNEKLFF
>few|TRBV2|10|TRBJ2-7|.
TGTGCCAGCAGTGTGTTCGAGCAGTACTTC
CASSVFEQYF
>.|TRBV6-5|13|TRBJ2-3|.
TGTGCCAGCAGACACCGTGGGGCAGATACGCAGTATTTT
CASRHRGADTQYF
>few|TRBV6-5|13|TRBJ2-5|TRBD2
TGTGCCAGCAACAGCGGGATAAGGAAGACCCAGTACTTC
CASNSGIRKTQYF
>.|TRBV5-6|17|TRBJ2-3|TRBD2
TGTGCCAGCAGCTGGAGGACTAGCGGGGGAGGTGCAGATACGCAGTATTTT
CASSWRTSGGGADTQYF
>few|TRBV29-1|8|TRBJ2-7|.
TGCAACTCGGACGAGCAGTACTTC
CNSDEQYF
>.|TRBV6-2/TRBV6-3|12|TRBJ2-6|.
TGTGCCAGCAAGCCGGGGGCCAACGTCCTGACTTTC
CASKPGANVLTF
>few|TRBV7-2|12|TRBJ2-7|.
TGTGCCAGCACTTTTAGTTCCTACGAGCAGTACTTC
CASTFSSYEQYF
>.|TRBV7-3|13|TRBJ1-1|.
TGTGCCAGCAGAATAGGGGAGAACACTGAAGCTTTCTTT
CASRIGENTEAFF
>.|TRBV19|12|TRBJ1-1|.
TGTACCTACCCGGGCAGGCGAATTGAAGCTTTCTTT
CTYPGRRIEAFF
>few|TRBV20-1|14|TRBJ1-2|.
TGCAGTGCTAGAGAGCAGTTAGCTAACTATGGCTACACCTTC
CSAREQLANYGYTF
>few|TRBV29-1|16|TRBJ2-1|.
TGCAGCGTTGAAGCTATCCGGGATTCCAATCTCAATGAGCAGTTCTTC
CSVEAIRDSNLNEQFF
>.|TRBV29-1|14|TRBJ2-3|TRBD2
TGCAGCTTAAGACTAGCGGGGTTCACAGATACGCAGTATTTT
CSLRLAGFTDTQYF
>.|TRBV11-1|14|TRBJ1-3|.
TGTGCCAGCAGAGCAACAGGAGCTGGAAACACCATATATTTT
CASRATGAGNTIYF
>few|TRBV12-3/TRBV12-4|15|TRBJ1-2|TRBD1
TGTGCCAGCAGCCGGAACCCGGGACAGGGCAATGGCTACACCTTC
CASSRNPGQGNGYTF
>few|TRBV5-1|16|TRBJ2-1|TRBD2
TGCGCCAGCAGCTTGTCCCAGGGAGGGCCAGGGAATGAGCAGTTCTTC
CASSLSQGGPGNEQFF
>few|TRBV12-3/TRBV12-4|14|TRBJ1-4|.
TGTGCCAGCAGTCTCCGGGACCGGAATGAAAAACTGTTTTTT
CASSLRDRNEKLFF
>.|TRBV7-2|14|TRBJ1-1|TRBD1
TGTGCCAGCAGCTCTACAGGGGGCGAGGGAGGAGCTTTCTTT
CASSSTGGEGGAFF
>few|TRBV6-1|17|TRBJ2-1|TRBD2
TGTGCCAGCAGTCCCGGGACTAGCGACAGCTCCTACAATGAGCAGTTCTTC
CASSPGTSDSSYNEQFF
>few|TRBV2|15|TRBJ2-5|.
TGTGCCAGCAGTGCTGGGGCGGGGAACCAAGAGACCCAGTACTTC
CASSAGAGNQETQYF